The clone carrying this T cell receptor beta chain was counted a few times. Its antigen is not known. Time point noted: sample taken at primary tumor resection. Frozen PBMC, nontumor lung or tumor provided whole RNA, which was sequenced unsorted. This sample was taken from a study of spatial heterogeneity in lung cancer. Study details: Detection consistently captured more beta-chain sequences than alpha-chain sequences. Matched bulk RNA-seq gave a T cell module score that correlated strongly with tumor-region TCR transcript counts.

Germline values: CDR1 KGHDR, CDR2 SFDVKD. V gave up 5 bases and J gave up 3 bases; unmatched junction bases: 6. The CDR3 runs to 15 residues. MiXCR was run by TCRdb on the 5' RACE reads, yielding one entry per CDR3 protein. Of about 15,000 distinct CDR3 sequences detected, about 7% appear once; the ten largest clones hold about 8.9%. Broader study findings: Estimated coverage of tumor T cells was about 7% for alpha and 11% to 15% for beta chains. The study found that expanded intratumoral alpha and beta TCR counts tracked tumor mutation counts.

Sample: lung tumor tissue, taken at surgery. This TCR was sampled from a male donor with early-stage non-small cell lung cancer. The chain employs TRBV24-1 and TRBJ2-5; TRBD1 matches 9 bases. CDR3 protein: CATSVHRGREETQYF. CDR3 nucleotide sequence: TGTGCCACCAGTGTTCACAGGGGGCGTGAAGAGACCCAGTACTTC.